This T cell receptor (beta chain) was captured by sequencing in a study of cytomegalovirus exposure and HLA in healthy donors. V lost 3 bases and J lost 6, with 13 bases in between. The CDR3 consists of 13 residues. Germline V gene sequence: CDR1 SGHRS, CDR2 YFSETQ. PCR used 60 Vbeta primers and 13 Jbeta primers. In the source study's methods: There were about 80 million unique TCR beta chains by a later count, and approximately 12 million of them were shared. Using immunoSEQ multiplex PCR, the repertoire was profiled, and TCRdb retains in-frame clones only, with some absent. V and J calls and clone size are copied from that table; D and trimming were computed from the DNA. Of some 95,000 clones in the sample, nearly 80% are singletons; the top ten hold 4.1%.

The source material was PBMCs. V is TRBV5-1 and J is TRBJ2-7, with D perhaps TRBD2 (6 bases). The TCR originated in a middle-aged woman in good health and CMV-seropositive. CDR3 residues: CASSYPGVLEQYF. As DNA, the CDR3 is TGCGCCAGCAGCTACCCGGGGGTCCTCGAGCAGTACTTC.